This T cell receptor beta chain was sequenced in a study of beta chain features in type 1 diabetes. Study in general: There was similarity between patients and healthy donors in age, gender and cell yields. Whole-study results and caveats: Over-representation of high TCR-expressing cells was a possible consequence of cDNA sequencing.

Of the isolated RNA, all was reverse transcribed, and so the sequenced material was expressed TCRB transcripts. Assay used: immunoSEQ multiplex PCR; TCRdb lists only in-frame clones, some missing. The repertoire holds approximately 340,000 clones, with more than 13% as singletons. Germline V gives CDR1 GTSNPN, CDR2 SVGIG (reference sequence). The CDR3 contains 15 residues. V dropped 0 bases and J dropped 6 bases, with 15 bases sitting between them. Comments on this clone: What it recognizes is unknown.

The sequence came from a woman between 18 and 30 years old in good health. The sample was naive CD4+ T cells from blood. The V and J genes are TRBV30 and TRBJ2-1; possible D gene TRBD2, 6 bases. The CDR3 DNA sequence: TGTGCCTGGAGTGTACGGGGACTTCCCCTCAATGAGCAGTTCTTC. This gives the protein CAWSVRGLPLNEQFF.